This TCR beta chain was recorded in a study of control samples from healthy donors and cancer patients. This table comes from immunoSEQ multiplex PCR, and its TCRdb copy is limited to in-frame clones, with some not included. The sample contains some 120,000 clones, 88% of which appear only once. The CDR3 is 13 residues long. CDR1 and CDR2 (germline): MDHEN, SYDVKM. Between the trimmed V and J ends, which lost 6 bases and 2 bases, there was a span of 10 bases. The V call is TRBV28, the J call TRBJ1-2; D ambiguous. The specimen was blood. The clonotype was recovered from a woman in her 70s in good health. CDR3 protein: CASSLIGNYGYTF. The CDR3, as DNA: TGTGCCAGCAGCTTAATAGGGAACTATGGCTACACCTTC.